Following are 7 T cell receptor beta chains from one sample sequenced in a study of radiation and T cells in renal cell carcinoma. Produced via immunoSEQ multiplex PCR; TCRdb's table is partial and in-frame only. The table has roughly 170,000 clones, around 89% seen once; the top ten hold approximately 11%. The sample's time point: blood 4 weeks post-SBRT, at nephrectomy. Treatment indicated: 15 Gy SBRT to primary tumor, nephrectomy 4 weeks later. Sequences were derived from blood, sampled from a patient whose treatment included radiotherapy and nephrectomy. The receptors stem from a woman in her 50s with renal cell carcinoma.

The rearrangement links TRBV7-3 to TRBJ1-1; the match to TRBD1 covers 8 bases. The length of the CDR3 is 15 residues. Unmatched junction bases numbered 5, after V lost 1 base and J lost 4 bases. In germline, CDR1 is SGHTA, CDR2 FQGTGA. CDR3 protein: CASSLSGQGGTEAFF. The CDR3, as DNA: TGTGCCAGCAGCTTAAGCGGACAGGGCGGCACTGAAGCTTTCTTT.

The chain uses TRBV4-1 and TRBJ2-1, with a tentative D call TRBD1 (6 bases). The CDR3 totals 16 residues. Germline CDR1 is MGHRA and CDR2 is YSYEKL. V gave up 1 base and J gave up 7 bases, with 17 bases separating them. DNA of the CDR3: TGCGCCAGCAGCCAAGGGCAGGGGTCTTGGACTAATGAGCAGTTCTTC. As protein: CASSQGQGSWTNEQFF.

The rearrangement joins TRBV29-1 to TRBJ1-2, with 7 bases lining up with TRBD1. Trimming at V came to 7 bases and at J to 0 bases, leaving 8 bases not matched to a gene. The CDR3 is 14 residues long. CDR1 is SQVTM and CDR2 is ANQGSEA in the germline V gene. The CDR3 here is CSAGSGTANYGYTF. CDR3 DNA sequence: TGCAGCGCTGGATCCGGGACAGCTAACTATGGCTACACCTTC. The full variable domain, with the rest looked up from reference TRBV29-1 and TRBJ1-2, is SAVISQKPSRDICQRGTSLTIQCQVDSQVTMMFWYRQQPGQSLTLIATANQGSEATYESGFVIDKFPISRPNLTFSTLTVSNMSPEDSSIYLCSAGSGTANYGYTFGSGTRLTVV.

The rearrangement joins TRBV7-3 to TRBJ1-2; weak D call: TRBD1 (6 bases). The V end lost 1 base, the J end lost 5 bases, and 14 bases lay between the germline ends. Germline values: CDR1 SGHTA, CDR2 FQGTGA. The CDR3 totals 15 residues. The CDR3 is CASSLNARGGYGYTF. CDR3 sequence (DNA): TGTGCCAGCAGCTTAAATGCCAGGGGAGGGTATGGCTACACCTTC.

The genes are TRBV7-6 and TRBJ2-7; 8 bases are a match to TRBD2. Per the germline V gene, CDR1 is SGHVS and CDR2 is FNYEAQ. The CDR3 runs 14 residues. J lost 6 bases, V lost 0 bases, and 4 bases had no gene match. Here the CDR3 reads CASSLASTSGEQYF. CDR3 coding DNA: TGTGCCAGCAGCTTAGCCTCCACTAGCGGCGAGCAGTACTTC.

The chain combines TRBV5-6 with TRBJ1-2; D unclear. V was cut by 0 bases and J by 4 bases, with 7 bases left in between. The CDR3 covers 13 residues. The germline CDR1 and CDR2 sequences are SGHDT and YYEEEE. CDR3 bases: TGTGCCAGCAGCTTGGGGGGTGGCTATGGCTACACCTTC. Its protein is CASSLGGGYGYTF.

The CDR3 sequence: CASSMRTGGYPTEAFF. CDR3 DNA: TGTGCCAGCAGCATGAGGACAGGGGGGTATCCGACTGAAGCTTTCTTT. The chain couples TRBV5-6 to TRBJ1-1; TRBD1 matches at 10 bases. V was clipped by 4 bases and J by 5 bases; unmatched bases: 11. This CDR3 is 16 amino acids long. Germline V gene sequence: CDR1 SGHDT, CDR2 YYEEEE.